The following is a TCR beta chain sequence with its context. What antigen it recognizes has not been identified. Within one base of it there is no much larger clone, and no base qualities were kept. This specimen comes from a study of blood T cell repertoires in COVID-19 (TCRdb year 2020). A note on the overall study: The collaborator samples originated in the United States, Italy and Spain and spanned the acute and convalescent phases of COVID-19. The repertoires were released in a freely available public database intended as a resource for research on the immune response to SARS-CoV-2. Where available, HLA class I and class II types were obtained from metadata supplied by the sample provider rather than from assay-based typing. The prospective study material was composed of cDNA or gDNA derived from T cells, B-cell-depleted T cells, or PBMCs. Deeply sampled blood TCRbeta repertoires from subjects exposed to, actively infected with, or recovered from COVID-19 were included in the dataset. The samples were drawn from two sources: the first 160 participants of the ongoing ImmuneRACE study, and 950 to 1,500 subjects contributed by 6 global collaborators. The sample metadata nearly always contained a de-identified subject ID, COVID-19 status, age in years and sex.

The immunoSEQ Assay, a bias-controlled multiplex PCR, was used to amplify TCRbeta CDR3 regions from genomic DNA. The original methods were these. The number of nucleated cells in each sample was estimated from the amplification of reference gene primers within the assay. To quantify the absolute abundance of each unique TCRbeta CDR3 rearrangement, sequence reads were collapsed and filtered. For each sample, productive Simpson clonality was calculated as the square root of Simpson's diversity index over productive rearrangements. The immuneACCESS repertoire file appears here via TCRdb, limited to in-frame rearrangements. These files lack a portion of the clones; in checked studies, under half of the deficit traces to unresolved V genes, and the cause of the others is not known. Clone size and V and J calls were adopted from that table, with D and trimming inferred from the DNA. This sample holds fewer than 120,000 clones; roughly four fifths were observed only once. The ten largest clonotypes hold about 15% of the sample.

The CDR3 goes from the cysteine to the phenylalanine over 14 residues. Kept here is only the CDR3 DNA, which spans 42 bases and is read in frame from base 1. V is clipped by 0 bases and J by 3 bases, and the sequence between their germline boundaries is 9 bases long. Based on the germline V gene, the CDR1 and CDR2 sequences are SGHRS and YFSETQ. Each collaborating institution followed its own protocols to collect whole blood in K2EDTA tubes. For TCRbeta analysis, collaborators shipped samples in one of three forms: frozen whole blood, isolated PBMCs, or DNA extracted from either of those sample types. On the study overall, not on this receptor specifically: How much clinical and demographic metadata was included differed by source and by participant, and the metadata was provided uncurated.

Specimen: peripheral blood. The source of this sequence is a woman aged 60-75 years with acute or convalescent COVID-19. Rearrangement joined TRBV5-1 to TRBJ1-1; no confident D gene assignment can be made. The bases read TGCGCCAGCAGCTTGGCCAATCCCCACACTGAAGCTTTCTTT. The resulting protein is CASSLANPHTEAFF.